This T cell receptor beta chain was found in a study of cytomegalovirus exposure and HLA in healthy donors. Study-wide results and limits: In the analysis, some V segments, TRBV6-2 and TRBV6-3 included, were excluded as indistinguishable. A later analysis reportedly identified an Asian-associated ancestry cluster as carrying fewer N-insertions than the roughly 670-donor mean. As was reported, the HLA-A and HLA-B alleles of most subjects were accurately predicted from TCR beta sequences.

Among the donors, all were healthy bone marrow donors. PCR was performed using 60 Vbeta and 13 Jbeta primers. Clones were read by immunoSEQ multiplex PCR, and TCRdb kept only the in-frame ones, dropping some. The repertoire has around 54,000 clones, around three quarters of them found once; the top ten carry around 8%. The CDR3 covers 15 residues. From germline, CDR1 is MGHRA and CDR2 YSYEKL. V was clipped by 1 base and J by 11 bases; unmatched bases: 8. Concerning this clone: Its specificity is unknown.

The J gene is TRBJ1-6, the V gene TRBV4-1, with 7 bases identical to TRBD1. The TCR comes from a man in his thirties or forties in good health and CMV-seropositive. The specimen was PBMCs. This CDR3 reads CASSQGTGLTTPLHF. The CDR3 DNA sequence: TGCGCCAGCAGCCAAGGGACAGGCCTCACTACACCCCTCCACTTT.